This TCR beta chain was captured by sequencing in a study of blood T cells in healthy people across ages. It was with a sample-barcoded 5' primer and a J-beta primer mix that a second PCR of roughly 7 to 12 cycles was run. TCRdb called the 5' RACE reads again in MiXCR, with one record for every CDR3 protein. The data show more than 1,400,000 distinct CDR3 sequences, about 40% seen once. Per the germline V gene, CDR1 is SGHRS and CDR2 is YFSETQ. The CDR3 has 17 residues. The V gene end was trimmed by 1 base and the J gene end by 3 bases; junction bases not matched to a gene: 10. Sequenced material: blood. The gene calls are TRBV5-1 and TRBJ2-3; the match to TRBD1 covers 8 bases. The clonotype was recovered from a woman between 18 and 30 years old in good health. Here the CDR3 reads CASSLIGQGGGTDTQYF. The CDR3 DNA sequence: TGCGCCAGCAGCTTGATTGGACAGGGTGGCGGAACAGATACGCAGTATTTT.